This T cell receptor (beta chain) was sequenced in a study of shared clonotypes between healthy human individuals. Study as a whole: The cohort comprised two women and a few men. Their ages spanned 18 to 49 years.

Trimming pared 10 bases from V and 7 bases from J, leaving 14 bases between. The CDR3 covers 12 residues. Germline V gene sequence: CDR1 MNHEY, CDR2 SVGAGI. For this clone: The antigen is not known.

Study conclusions and caveats: Naive subsets typically showed greater estimated richness than memory subsets.

Here immunoSEQ multiplex PCR was the method, and the copy in TCRdb shows in-frame clones only, minus some. The top ten clones hold over 0.3% of a sample with more than 1,200,000 clones, 97% to 99% of them seen once. The chain links TRBV6-5 to TRBJ1-5, with a possible D match to TRBD1 (6 bases). Sequenced sample: naive CD4+ T cells sorted from blood. Specified subset: CD45RA+ positively selected. The receptor comes from a man younger than 40 in good health. For the CDR3, the DNA is TGTGCCACATCAGGGACAAGGCAGCCCCAGCATTTT. Protein: CATSGTRQPQHF.